This TCR beta chain is from a study of T cell changes during pregnancy in multiple sclerosis. Trimming pared 0 bases from V and 7 bases from J, leaving 15 bases between. Germline V gives CDR1 MNHNY, CDR2 SVGAGI (reference sequence). This CDR3 region has 15 residues. Sequencing used immunoSEQ multiplex PCR; TCRdb keeps in-frame clones, though not all of them. The sample has about 40,000 clones, around 90% seen once; the top ten hold about 5%. The clonotype comes from a female donor in good health, enrolled as a control in a pregnancy study. The source was peripheral blood, collected in the first trimester of pregnancy. V and J are TRBV6-6 and TRBJ2-5, with a tentative D call TRBD2 (5 bases). CDR3 sequence reads: CASSYSGSPTGTQYF. The CDR3 nucleotides read TGTGCCAGCAGTTACTCAGGGAGCCCCACCGGGACCCAGTACTTC.